This TCR beta chain is from a study of blood T cells in healthy people across ages. For the second PCR, which ran for about 6 to 12 cycles, a sample-barcoded 5' primer and a J-beta primer mix were used. TCRdb recomputed calls from the 5' RACE reads with MiXCR, one row per CDR3 protein. The sample comprises roughly 800,000 distinct CDR3 sequences, 55% to 70% of which are singletons, and around 20% rests with the top ten. V was pared by 2 bases and J by 4 bases, with 14 bases between. This CDR3 contains 15 residues. The germline CDR1 and CDR2 sequences are LGHNA and YNFKEQ. The origin of this receptor is a man between 25 and 39 years old in good health. Sequenced: blood. The genes are TRBV4-2 and TRBJ2-5; tentative D call: TRBD2 (7 bases). CDR3 in DNA: TGTGCCAGCAGCCAAAGTGGGGGGGGGCGAGAGACCCAGTACTTC. Its protein product is CASSQSGGGRETQYF.